The sequence of this T cell receptor (beta chain) was determined in a study of T cells in Graves' hyperthyroidism and ophthalmopathy. Using RNA transcripts as the source, TCR beta CDR3 regions were amplified. The HTBI primer set drove a first-round RT-PCR of the TCR CDR3. One entry per CDR3 protein, called by TCRdb with MiXCR from the multiplex PCR reads. This sample carries around 420,000 distinct CDR3 sequences, more than 15% of them seen once, and the ten largest clones take approximately 14%. Trimming stripped 0 bases from V and 3 bases from J, with 12 bases between. This CDR3 comprises 17 residues. Germline CDR1 and CDR2: MGHRA and YSYEKL.

This sequence was found in a woman younger than 30 with Graves' hyperthyroidism. The V and J genes are TRBV4-1 and TRBJ2-6; D may be TRBD2 (6 bases). Sequenced sample: blood. CDR3 bases: TGCGCCAGCAGCCAAGATTTAGGAGGGAGTGGGGCCAACGTCCTGACTTTC. Amino acids: CASSQDLGGSGANVLTF.